Presented here are 24 T cell receptor beta chains from one specimen sequenced in a study of T cell responses to AZD1222 COVID-19 vaccine. TCRdb keeps only in-frame clones here, not all; method: immunoSEQ multiplex PCR. The data contain about 39,000 clones, approximately 85% of them seen just once; the ten biggest clones take up roughly a quarter. This specimen was peripheral blood, taken 28 days after the second dose of the MenACWY control vaccine. The receptors here all came from an adult who received the MenACWY meningococcal vaccine as a control.

The rearrangement uses TRBV6-6 and TRBJ2-2; D not certain. V was pared by 0 bases and J by 7 bases, with 9 bases between. The CDR3 length is 14 residues. Germline V gene lookup returns CDR1 MNHNY and CDR2 SVGAGI (reference sequence). The CDR3 is CASSYSGYSGELFF. CDR3 coding DNA: TGTGCCAGCAGTTACTCCGGGTACAGCGGGGAGCTGTTTTTT.

The chain combines TRBV5-1 with TRBJ2-3; a possible D gene is TRBD2 (6 bases). V was shortened by 0 bases and J by 3 bases, with 11 bases between the two germline ends. The length of the CDR3 is 15 residues. The germline V gene has CDR1 SGHRS and CDR2 YFSETQ. The CDR3 region has the DNA TGCGCCAGCAGCTTGGCGGGCGGGACTACAGATACGCAGTATTTT. Amino acid sequence: CASSLAGGTTDTQYF.

This clone was seen only a few times. This chain links TRBV6-2 or TRBV6-3 with TRBJ1-1; tentative D call: TRBD1 (6 bases). The CDR3 has 13 amino acids. The V and J ends lost 6 bases and 0 bases respectively, with 8 bases between them. Germline values: CDR1 MNHEY, CDR2 SVGEGT. CDR3 bases: TGTGCCAGCAGCCAGGGGATGAACACTGAAGCTTTCTTT. Translated: CASSQGMNTEAFF.

The V call is TRBV7-2, the J call TRBJ2-2; D ambiguous. The CDR3 runs 14 residues. The germline V and J ends were trimmed by 4 bases and 3 bases, with 9 bases remaining between them. CDR1 and CDR2 (germline): SGHTA, FQGNSA. As DNA, the CDR3 is TGTGCCAGCAGCTCCTTAGGCGACACCGGGGAGCTGTTTTTT. This sequence encodes CASSSLGDTGELFF.

In this sample, this clone turned up a few times. Mismatch with germline at one junction end may stem from a read error. The V gene is TRBV5-4, the J gene TRBJ2-1; D uncertain. Germline CDR1 SGHNT, CDR2 YYREEE (reference sequence). The CDR3 contains 12 residues. This CDR3 is CASSFSSNEQFF. In DNA form, the CDR3 reads TGTGCCAGCAGCTTCTCCTCCAATGAGCAGTTCTTC.

J is TRBJ2-1 and V is TRBV6-1; D ambiguous. Germline-derived CDR1 and CDR2 are MNHNS and SASEGT. The CDR3 has 14 amino acids. V dropped 0 bases and J dropped 10 bases, with 13 bases sitting between them. The CDR3 spells CASSEALDPGEQFF. In DNA form, the CDR3 reads TGTGCCAGCAGTGAAGCGCTGGACCCCGGGGAGCAGTTCTTC.

J is TRBJ2-3 and V is TRBV18; TRBD2 might be the D (5 bases). The CDR3 runs 14 residues. V lost 5 bases and J lost 4, with 13 bases in between. Germline CDR1 KGHSH, CDR2 LQKENI. The CDR3 nucleotides are TGTGCCAGCTCATCCGGACGCGGGTCAGATACGCAGTATTTT. Translated, it gives CASSSGRGSDTQYF.

V usage is TRBV2 and J usage is TRBJ1-5, with D unresolved. The CDR3 length is 15 residues. The germline gives CDR1 SNHLY, CDR2 FYNNEI. V lost 9 bases, J lost 0 bases, and 15 bases lay in between. As DNA, the CDR3 is TGTGCCAGTCAATTAGACACATATAGCAATCAGCCCCAGCATTTT. Residues: CASQLDTYSNQPQHF.

The chain uses TRBV20-1 and TRBJ2-7; the D is unclear. This CDR3 has 10 residues. The V end was cut by 7 bases, the J end by 5 bases, with 9 bases between. Germline V lookup: CDR1 DFQATT, CDR2 SNEGSKA (reference sequence). This CDR3 reads CSGRVDEQYF. The CDR3 DNA is TGCAGTGGTAGGGTCGACGAGCAGTACTTC.

This clone turned up a few times. The chain is built from TRBV4-1 and TRBJ1-1, with D possibly matching TRBD1 (6 bases). The V end lost 1 base, the J end lost 8 bases, and 17 bases lay between the germline ends. Germline V CDR1 and CDR2: MGHRA, YSYEKL. This CDR3 region has 15 residues. The CDR3 nucleotides read TGCGCCAGCAGCCAAGCCCAGGGGCCACCAAAAGAAGCTTTCTTT. Protein sequence: CASSQAQGPPKEAFF.

This clone was recorded only once. The chain uses TRBV27 and TRBJ1-2, with TRBD1 matching 7 bases. CDR3 size: 17 residues. Germline values: CDR1 MNHEY, CDR2 SMNVEV (reference sequence). The V segment lost 2 bases and the J segment 4 bases; nucleotides outside the gene matches: 13. CDR3 residues: CASSLKLPQGTSYGYTF. The CDR3 DNA reads as TGTGCCAGCAGTTTAAAGCTTCCACAGGGGACTTCCTATGGCTACACCTTC.

This chain connects TRBV28 to TRBJ1-5; D is ambiguous. In germline, CDR1 is MDHEN, CDR2 SYDVKM. V was pared by 6 bases and J by 9 bases, with 15 bases between. The CDR3 loop spans 13 amino acids. The CDR3 is CASSLFIWRPQHF. The CDR3 DNA follows: TGTGCCAGCAGCCTTTTCATTTGGCGGCCCCAGCATTTT.

The chain uses TRBV5-4 and TRBJ1-1; 8 nucleotides line up with TRBD1. The length of the CDR3 is 18 residues. V lost 0 bases, J lost 4 bases, and 14 bases stayed unmatched. Looked up from germline, CDR1 is SGHNT and CDR2 is YYREEE (reference sequence). For the CDR3, the DNA is TGTGCCAGCAGCTTGGGACCTGGACAGGGTGAAAGAGGCACTGAAGCTTTCTTT. Translating it yields CASSLGPGQGERGTEAFF.

The chain uses TRBV27 and TRBJ2-7; D not resolved. The CDR3 has 13 amino acids. Germline loops: CDR1 MNHEY, CDR2 SMNVEV (reference sequence). Between the trimmed V and J ends, which lost 8 bases and 0 bases, there was a span of 11 bases. CDR3 DNA sequence: TGTGCCAGCGCTCCGGGCCCCTCCTACGAGCAGTACTTC. It codes for CASAPGPSYEQYF.

The sample holds a few counts of this clone. This chain connects TRBV25-1 to TRBJ2-1; the match to TRBD1 covers 7 bases. The germline V gene encodes CDR1 MGHDK and CDR2 SYGVNS. CDR3 size: 15 residues. The V gene end was trimmed by 6 bases and the J gene end by 4 bases; junction bases not matched to a gene: 9. The CDR3 loop is CASSSRDRKYNEQFF. The CDR3 DNA reads as TGTGCCAGCAGCTCACGGGACAGAAAATACAATGAGCAGTTCTTC.

The CDR3 spells CASKTAAEAFF. The CDR3 bases are TGTGCCAGCAAGACAGCTGCTGAAGCTTTCTTT. The V gene is TRBV27, the J gene TRBJ1-1, with a tentative D call TRBD1 (5 bases). The germline V and J ends were trimmed by 7 bases and 6 bases, with 9 bases remaining between them. Germline-derived CDR1 and CDR2 are MNHEY and SMNVEV (reference sequence). The CDR3 length is 11 residues.

The chain couples TRBV7-6 to TRBJ2-2, with D possibly matching TRBD2 (6 bases). This CDR3 comprises 15 residues. V lost 5 bases, J lost 1 base, and 11 bases lay in between. Germline values: CDR1 SGHVS, CDR2 FNYEAQ. The CDR3 region is CASSRGGMNTGELFF. Here the CDR3 DNA reads TGTGCCAGCAGCCGGGGCGGGATGAACACCGGGGAGCTGTTTTTT.

In this sample, this clone turned up once. The chain combines TRBV19 with TRBJ2-2; 8 positions match TRBD1. The CDR3 extends over 15 amino acids. V gave up 4 bases and J gave up 3 bases; unmatched junction bases: 4. The germline V gene has CDR1 LNHDA and CDR2 SQIVND (reference sequence). CDR3 region: CASSTDRVDTGELFF. The CDR3 region has the DNA TGTGCCAGTAGTACGGACAGGGTGGACACCGGGGAGCTGTTTTTT. The full variable domain, completed using reference TRBV19 and TRBJ2-2, is DGGITQSPKYLFRKEGQNVTLSCEQNLNHDAMYWYRQDPGQGLRLIYYSQIVNDFQKGDIAEGYSVSREKKESFPLTVTSAQKNPTAFYLCASSTDRVDTGELFFGEGSRLTVL.

The chain joins TRBV6-2 or TRBV6-3 to TRBJ1-5; a weak D match, TRBD1 (5 bases). This CDR3 spans 15 amino acids. V was cut by 0 bases and J by 1 base, with 7 bases left in between. Germline V gene lookup returns CDR1 MNHEY and CDR2 SVGEGT. CDR3 in DNA: TGTGCCAGCAGTTACTCGGGGGGAAGCAATCAGCCCCAGCATTTT. This codes for CASSYSGGSNQPQHF.

V and J are TRBV24-1 and TRBJ2-1, with TRBD2 matching over 8 bases. CDR3 length: 18 amino acids. V was clipped by 0 bases and J by 2 bases; unmatched bases: 8. CDR1 and CDR2 (germline): KGHDR, SFDVKD. Here the CDR3 reads CATSDLQTSGMPYNEQFF. The CDR3 DNA follows: TGTGCCACCAGTGATTTGCAAACTAGCGGAATGCCCTACAATGAGCAGTTCTTC.

The gene calls are TRBV6-1 and TRBJ1-2; D call uncertain. The CDR3 runs to 14 residues. Germline V CDR1 and CDR2: MNHNS, SASEGT. Trimming removed 0 bases at V and 4 bases at J, with 9 bases between. CDR3 loop: CASSEALGGYGYTF. The CDR3 bases are TGTGCCAGCAGTGAAGCTTTGGGAGGCTATGGCTACACCTTC.

The gene calls are TRBV2 and TRBJ1-1; a possible D gene is TRBD1 (5 bases). CDR1 is SNHLY, CDR2 FYNNEI, per germline. This CDR3 is 14 amino acids long. Trimming removed 3 bases from V and 3 bases from J, with 11 bases in between. The CDR3: CASSDGGSYTEAFF. DNA for the CDR3: TGTGCCAGCAGTGATGGGGGTTCGTACACTGAAGCTTTCTTT.

Worth noting for this clone: A read error may account for a junction end that differs from germline. The chain has TRBV4-1 and TRBJ2-7; 9 nucleotides align to TRBD2. This CDR3 has 15 amino acids. The germline V gene encodes CDR1 MGHRA and CDR2 YSYEKL. The CDR3 loop reads CASSQGGRASDEQYF. As DNA, the CDR3 is TGCGCCAGCAGCCAAGGCGGGAGGGCCTCCGACGAGCAGTACTTC.

The CDR3 region has the DNA TGTGCCAGCAGTGAATGGGGGACAGGGGCACCCCTCCACTTT. Residues: CASSEWGTGAPLHF. This chain links TRBV25-1 with TRBJ1-6, with TRBD1 matching over 10 bases. Germline values: CDR1 MGHDK, CDR2 SYGVNS. This CDR3 has 14 residues. Losses at the gene ends were 1 base for V and 11 bases for J; bases not matched to a gene: 2.